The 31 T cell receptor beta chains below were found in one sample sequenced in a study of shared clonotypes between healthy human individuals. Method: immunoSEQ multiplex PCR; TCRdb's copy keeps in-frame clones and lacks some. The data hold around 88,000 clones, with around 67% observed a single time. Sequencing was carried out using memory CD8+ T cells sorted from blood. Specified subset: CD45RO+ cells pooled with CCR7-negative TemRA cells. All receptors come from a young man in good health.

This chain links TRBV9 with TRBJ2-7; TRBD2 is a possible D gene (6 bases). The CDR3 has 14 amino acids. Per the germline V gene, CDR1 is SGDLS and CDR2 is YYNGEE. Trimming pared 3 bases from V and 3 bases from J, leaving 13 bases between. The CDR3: CASSGRDSNYEQYF. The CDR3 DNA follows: TGTGCCAGCAGCGGCCGGGACTCGAACTACGAGCAGTACTTC.

For the CDR3, the DNA is TGTGCCAGCAGCAAAGCGCTCAAGCGGGAGGGGGAAGGCTACGAGCAGTACTTC. It specifies CASSKALKREGEGYEQYF. The chain uses TRBV21-1 and TRBJ2-7; TRBD2, the table's D call, was not compared with the DNA. TRBV21-1 is marked as a pseudogene. The CDR3 consists of 18 residues.

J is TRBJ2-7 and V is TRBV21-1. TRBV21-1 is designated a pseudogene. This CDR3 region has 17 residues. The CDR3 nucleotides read TGTGCCAGCAGCAAAATCAGGGTTCTTGGCAGGAGGTACGAGCAGTACTTC. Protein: CASSKIRVLGRRYEQYF.

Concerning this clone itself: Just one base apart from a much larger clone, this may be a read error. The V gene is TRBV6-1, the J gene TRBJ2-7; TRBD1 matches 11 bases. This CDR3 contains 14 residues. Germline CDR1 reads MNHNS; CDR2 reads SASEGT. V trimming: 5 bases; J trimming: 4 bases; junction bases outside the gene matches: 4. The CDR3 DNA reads TGTGCCAGCAGTTCCGGGACAGGGGGGTACGAGCAGTACTTC. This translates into CASSSGTGGYEQYF.

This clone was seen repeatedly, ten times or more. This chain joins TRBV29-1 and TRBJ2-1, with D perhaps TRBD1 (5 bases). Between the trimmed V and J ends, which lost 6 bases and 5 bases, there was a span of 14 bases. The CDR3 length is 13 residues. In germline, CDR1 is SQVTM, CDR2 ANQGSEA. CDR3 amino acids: CSVGHRYNNEQFF. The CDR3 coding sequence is TGCAGCGTCGGACACCGGTATAACAATGAGCAGTTCTTC.

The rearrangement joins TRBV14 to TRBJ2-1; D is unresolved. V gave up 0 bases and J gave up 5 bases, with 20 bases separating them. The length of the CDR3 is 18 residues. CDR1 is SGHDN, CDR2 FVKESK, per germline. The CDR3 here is CASSQDRDWYLFNNEQFF. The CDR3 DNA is TGTGCCAGCAGCCAAGATCGCGATTGGTACCTTTTTAACAATGAGCAGTTCTTC.

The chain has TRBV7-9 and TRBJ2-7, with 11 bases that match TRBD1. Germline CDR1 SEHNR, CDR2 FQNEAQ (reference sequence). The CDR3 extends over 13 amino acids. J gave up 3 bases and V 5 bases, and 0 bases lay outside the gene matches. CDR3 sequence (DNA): TGTGCCAGCAGCGGGACAGGGGGCTACGAGCAGTACTTC. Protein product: CASSGTGGYEQYF.

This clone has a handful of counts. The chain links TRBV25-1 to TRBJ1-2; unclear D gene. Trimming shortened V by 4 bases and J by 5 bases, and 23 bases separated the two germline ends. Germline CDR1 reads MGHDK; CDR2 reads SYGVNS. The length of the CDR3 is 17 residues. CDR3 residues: CASSASQSPPFFYGYTF. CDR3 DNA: TGTGCCAGCAGTGCATCCCAGTCCCCGCCGTTTTTTTATGGCTACACCTTC.

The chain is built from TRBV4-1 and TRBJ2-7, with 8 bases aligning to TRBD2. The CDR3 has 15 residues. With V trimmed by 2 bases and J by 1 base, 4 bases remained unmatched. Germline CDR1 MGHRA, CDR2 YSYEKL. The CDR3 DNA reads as TGCGCCAGCAGCCAATTAGCGGGACCTTCCTACGAGCAGTACTTC. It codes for CASSQLAGPSYEQYF.

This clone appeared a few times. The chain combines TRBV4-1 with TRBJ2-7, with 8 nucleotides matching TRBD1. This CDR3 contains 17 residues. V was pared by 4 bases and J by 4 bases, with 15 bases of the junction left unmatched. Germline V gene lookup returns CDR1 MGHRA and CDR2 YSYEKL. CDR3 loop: CASSPSKQGAGAYEQYF. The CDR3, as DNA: TGCGCCAGCAGCCCATCTAAGCAGGGGGCAGGGGCGTACGAGCAGTACTTC.

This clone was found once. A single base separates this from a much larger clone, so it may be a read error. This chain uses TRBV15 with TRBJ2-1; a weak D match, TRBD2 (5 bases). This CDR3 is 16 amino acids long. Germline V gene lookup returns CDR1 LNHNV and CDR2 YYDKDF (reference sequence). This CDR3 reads CATRELDSSSHNEQFF. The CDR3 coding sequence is TGTGCCACCAGGGAACTAGATAGCAGCTCCCACAATGAGCAGTTCTTC.

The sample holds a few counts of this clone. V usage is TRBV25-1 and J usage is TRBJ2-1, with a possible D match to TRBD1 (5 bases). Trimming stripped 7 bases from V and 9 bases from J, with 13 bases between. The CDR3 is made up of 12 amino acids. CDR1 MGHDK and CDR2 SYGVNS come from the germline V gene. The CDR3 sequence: CASTDRTTEQFF. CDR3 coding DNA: TGTGCCAGCACGGACCGGACAACTGAGCAGTTCTTC.

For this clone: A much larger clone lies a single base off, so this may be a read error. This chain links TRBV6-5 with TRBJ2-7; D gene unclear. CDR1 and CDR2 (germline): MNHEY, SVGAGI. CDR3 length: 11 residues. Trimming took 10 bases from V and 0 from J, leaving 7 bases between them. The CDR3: CATRSSYEQYF. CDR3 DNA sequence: TGTGCCACCAGGAGCTCCTACGAGCAGTACTTC.

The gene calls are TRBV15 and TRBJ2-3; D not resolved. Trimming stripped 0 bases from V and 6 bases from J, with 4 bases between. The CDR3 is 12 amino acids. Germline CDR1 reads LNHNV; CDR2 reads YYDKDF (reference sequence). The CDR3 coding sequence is TGTGCCACCAGCAGAGATCTTGATACGCAGTATTTT. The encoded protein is CATSRDLDTQYF.

CDR3 nucleotides: TGTGCCAGCAGCGGGCCGAACAAATACGAGCAGTACTTC. This sequence encodes CASSGPNKYEQYF. The gene calls are TRBV9 and TRBJ2-7; no clear D. Trimming cost V 3 bases and J 4 bases, with 11 bases left between them. CDR3 length: 13 amino acids. CDR1 and CDR2 from the germline V gene are SGDLS and YYNGEE.

CDR3 residues: CASSSTSGSLHYEQYF. The CDR3 coding sequence is TGTGCCAGCAGTTCGACTAGCGGGAGTTTGCACTACGAGCAGTACTTC. The chain employs TRBV27 and TRBJ2-7, with TRBD2 matching over 12 bases. Germline V CDR1 and CDR2: MNHEY, SMNVEV (reference sequence). J lost 3 bases, V lost 4 bases, and 7 bases had no gene match. This CDR3 has 16 amino acids.

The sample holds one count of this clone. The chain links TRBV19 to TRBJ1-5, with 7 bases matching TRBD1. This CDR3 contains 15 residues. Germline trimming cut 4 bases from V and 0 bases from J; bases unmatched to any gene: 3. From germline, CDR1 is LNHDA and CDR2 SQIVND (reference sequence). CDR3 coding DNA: TGTGCCAGTAGTAAGACAGGGACTAGCAATCAGCCCCAGCATTTT. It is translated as CASSKTGTSNQPQHF.

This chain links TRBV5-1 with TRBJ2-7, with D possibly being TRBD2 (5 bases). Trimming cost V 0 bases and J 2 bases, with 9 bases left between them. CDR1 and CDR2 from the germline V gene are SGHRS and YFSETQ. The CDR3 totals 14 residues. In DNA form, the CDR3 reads TGCGCCAGCAGCTTGGAACCGGGAACCTACGAGCAGTACTTC. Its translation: CASSLEPGTYEQYF.

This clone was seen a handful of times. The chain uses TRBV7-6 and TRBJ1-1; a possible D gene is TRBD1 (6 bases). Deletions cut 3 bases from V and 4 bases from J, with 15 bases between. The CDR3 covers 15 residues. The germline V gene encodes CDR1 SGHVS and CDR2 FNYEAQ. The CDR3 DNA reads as TGTGCCAGCAGCTTGGGGGGCGGTGGAGGCACTGAAGCTTTCTTT. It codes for CASSLGGGGGTEAFF.

The CDR3, as DNA: TGTGCCAGCAGCTCTTCCGGGACTAGCGGGCTGGGCTCCTACAATGAGCAGTTCTTC. Its protein is CASSSSGTSGLGSYNEQFF. This chain links TRBV13 with TRBJ2-1; 12 bases are shared with TRBD2. The V gene end was trimmed by 4 bases and the J gene end by 0 bases; junction bases not matched to a gene: 10. The CDR3 covers 19 residues. Germline V CDR1 and CDR2: PRHDT, FYEKMQ (reference sequence).

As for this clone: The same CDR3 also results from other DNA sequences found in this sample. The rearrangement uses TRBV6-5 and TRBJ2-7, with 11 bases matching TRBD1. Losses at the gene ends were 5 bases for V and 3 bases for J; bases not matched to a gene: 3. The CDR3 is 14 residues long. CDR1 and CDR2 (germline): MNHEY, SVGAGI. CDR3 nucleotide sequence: TGTGCCAGCAGTGAAGGGACAGGGGGCTACGAGCAGTACTTC. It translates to CASSEGTGGYEQYF.

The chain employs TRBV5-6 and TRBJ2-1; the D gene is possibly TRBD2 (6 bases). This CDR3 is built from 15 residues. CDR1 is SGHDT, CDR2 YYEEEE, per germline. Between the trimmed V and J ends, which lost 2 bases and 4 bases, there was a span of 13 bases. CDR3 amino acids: CASSFPGGVYNEQFF. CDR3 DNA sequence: TGTGCCAGCAGCTTTCCAGGAGGGGTGTACAATGAGCAGTTCTTC.

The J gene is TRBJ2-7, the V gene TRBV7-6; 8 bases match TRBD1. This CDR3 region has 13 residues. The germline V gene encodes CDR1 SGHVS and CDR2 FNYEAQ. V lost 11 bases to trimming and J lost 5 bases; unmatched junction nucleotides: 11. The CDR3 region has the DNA TGTGCCGGCTCGACAGGGGCGCTCAACGAGCAGTACTTC. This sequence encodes CAGSTGALNEQYF.

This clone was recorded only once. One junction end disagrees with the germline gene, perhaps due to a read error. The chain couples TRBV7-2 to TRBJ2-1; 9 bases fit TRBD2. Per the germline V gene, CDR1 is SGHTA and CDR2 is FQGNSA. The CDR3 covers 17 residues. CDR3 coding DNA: TGTGCCAGCAGTTTAGAGACTAGCGGTTACTCCTACAATGAGCAGTTCTTC. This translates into CASSLETSGYSYNEQFF. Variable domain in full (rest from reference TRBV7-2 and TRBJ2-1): GAGVSQSPSNKVTEKGKDVELRCDPISGHTALYWYRQSLGQGLEFLIYFQGNSAPDKSGLPSDRFSAERTGGSVSTLTIQRTQQEDSAVYLCASSLETSGYSYNEQFFGPGTRLTVL.

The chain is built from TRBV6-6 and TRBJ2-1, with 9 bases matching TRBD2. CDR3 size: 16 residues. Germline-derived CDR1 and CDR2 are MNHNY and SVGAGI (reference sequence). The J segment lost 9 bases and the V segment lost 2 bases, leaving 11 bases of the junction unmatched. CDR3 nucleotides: TGTGCCAGCAGTTACGCTAATGGCGGGAGGGCCGCTGAGCAGTTCTTC. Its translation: CASSYANGGRAAEQFF.

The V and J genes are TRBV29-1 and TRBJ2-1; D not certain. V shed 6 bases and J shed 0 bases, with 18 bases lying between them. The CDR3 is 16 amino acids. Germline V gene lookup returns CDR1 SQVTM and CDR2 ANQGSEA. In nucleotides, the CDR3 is TGCAGCGTCCATCTCGGAGAGTTGAGCTCCTACAATGAGCAGTTCTTC. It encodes CSVHLGELSSYNEQFF.

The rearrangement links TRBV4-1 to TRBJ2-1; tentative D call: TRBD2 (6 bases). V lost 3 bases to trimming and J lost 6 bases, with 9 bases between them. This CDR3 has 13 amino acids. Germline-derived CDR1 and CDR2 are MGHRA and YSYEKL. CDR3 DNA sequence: TGCGCCAGCAGCCACTCGACTAGCAATGAGCAGTTCTTC. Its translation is CASSHSTSNEQFF.

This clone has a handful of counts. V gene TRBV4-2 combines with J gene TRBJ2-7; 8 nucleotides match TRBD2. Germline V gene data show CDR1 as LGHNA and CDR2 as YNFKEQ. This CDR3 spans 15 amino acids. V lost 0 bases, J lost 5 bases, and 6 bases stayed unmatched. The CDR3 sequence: CASSQDSSGSDEQYF. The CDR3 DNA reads TGTGCCAGCAGCCAAGATTCCAGCGGGAGCGACGAGCAGTACTTC.

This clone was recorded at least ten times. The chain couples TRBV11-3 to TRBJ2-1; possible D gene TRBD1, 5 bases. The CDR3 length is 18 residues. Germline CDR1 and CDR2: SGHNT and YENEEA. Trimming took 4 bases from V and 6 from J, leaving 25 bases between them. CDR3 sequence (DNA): TGTGCCAGCAGCTCCAGTAGGGGTTTTGGCCCCGAGGTCAATGAGCAGTTCTTC. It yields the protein CASSSSRGFGPEVNEQFF.

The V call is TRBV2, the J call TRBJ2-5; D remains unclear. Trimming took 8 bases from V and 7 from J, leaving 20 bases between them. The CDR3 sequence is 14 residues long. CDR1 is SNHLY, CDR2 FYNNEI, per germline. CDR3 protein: CASLGLGLVGTQYF. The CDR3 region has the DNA TGTGCCAGCTTGGGATTGGGCTTGGTAGGGACCCAGTACTTC.

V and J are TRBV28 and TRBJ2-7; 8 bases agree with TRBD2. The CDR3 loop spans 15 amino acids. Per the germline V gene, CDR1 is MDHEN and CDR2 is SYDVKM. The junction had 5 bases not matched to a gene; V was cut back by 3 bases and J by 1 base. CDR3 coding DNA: TGTGCCAGCAGTTTTACGCTAGCGGGTTCCTACGAGCAGTACTTC. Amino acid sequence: CASSFTLAGSYEQYF.